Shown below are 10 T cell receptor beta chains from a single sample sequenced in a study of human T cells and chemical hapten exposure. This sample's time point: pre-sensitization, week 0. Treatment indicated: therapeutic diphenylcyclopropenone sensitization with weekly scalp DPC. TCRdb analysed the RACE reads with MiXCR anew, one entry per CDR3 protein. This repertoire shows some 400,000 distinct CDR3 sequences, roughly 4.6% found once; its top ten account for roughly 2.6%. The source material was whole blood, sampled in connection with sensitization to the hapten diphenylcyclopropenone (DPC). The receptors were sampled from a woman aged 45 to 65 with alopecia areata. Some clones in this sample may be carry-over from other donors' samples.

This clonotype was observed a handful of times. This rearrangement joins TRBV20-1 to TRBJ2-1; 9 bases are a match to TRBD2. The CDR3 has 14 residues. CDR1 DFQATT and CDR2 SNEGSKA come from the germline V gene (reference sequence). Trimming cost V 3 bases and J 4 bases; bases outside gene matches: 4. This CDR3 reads CSASVRGGYNEQFF. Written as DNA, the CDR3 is TGCAGTGCTAGTGTGCGGGGGGGATACAATGAGCAGTTCTTC.

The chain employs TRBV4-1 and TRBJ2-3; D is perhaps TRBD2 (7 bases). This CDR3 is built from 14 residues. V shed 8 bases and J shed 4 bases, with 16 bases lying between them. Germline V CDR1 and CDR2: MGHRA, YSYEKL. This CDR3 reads CASGGRGEADTQYF. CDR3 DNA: TGCGCCAGCGGGGGCCGGGGGGAGGCAGATACGCAGTATTTT.

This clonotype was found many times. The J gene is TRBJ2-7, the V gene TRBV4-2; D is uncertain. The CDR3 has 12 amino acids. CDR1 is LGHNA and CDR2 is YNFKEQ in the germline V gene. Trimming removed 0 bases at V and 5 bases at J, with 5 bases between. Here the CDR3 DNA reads TGTGCCAGCAGCCAAGATCGGGACGAGCAGTACTTC. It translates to CASSQDRDEQYF.

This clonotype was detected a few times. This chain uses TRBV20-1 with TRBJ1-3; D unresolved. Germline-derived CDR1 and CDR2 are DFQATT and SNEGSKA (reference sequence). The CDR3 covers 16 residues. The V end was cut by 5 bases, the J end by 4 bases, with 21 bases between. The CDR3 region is CSAPYHQVSLGNTIYF. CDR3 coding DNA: TGCAGTGCTCCTTATCATCAGGTCTCGCTCGGAAACACCATATATTTT.

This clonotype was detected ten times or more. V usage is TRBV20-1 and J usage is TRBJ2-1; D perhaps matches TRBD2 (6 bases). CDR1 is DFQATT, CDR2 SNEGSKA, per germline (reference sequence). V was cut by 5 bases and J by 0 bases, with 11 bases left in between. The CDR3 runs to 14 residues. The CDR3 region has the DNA TGCAGTGCTGCTAGCGACAGCTCCTACAATGAGCAGTTCTTC. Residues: CSAASDSSYNEQFF.

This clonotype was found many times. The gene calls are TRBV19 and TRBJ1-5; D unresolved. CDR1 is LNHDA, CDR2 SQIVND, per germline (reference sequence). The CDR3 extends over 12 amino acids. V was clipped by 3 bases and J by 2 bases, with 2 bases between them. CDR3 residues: CASSIGNQPQHF. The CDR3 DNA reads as TGTGCCAGTAGTATTGGCAATCAGCCCCAGCATTTT.

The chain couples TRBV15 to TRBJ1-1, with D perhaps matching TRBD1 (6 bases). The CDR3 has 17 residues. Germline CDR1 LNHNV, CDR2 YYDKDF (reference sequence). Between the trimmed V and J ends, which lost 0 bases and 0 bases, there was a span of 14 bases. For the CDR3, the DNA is TGTGCCACCAGCAGAGAGCCACGGGGGGGCATGAACACTGAAGCTTTCTTT. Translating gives CATSREPRGGMNTEAFF.

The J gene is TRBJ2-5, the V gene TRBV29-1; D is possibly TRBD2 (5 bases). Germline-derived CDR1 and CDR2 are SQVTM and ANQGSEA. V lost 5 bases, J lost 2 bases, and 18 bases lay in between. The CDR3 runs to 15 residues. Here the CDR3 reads CSVPSTSFVQETQYF. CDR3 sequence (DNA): TGCAGCGTTCCCTCCACTAGTTTCGTTCAAGAGACCCAGTACTTC.

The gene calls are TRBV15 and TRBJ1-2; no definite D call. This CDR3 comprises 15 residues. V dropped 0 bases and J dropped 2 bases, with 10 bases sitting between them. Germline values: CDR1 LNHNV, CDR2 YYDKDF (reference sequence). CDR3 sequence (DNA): TGTGCCACCAGCAGAGATGCGGCAGGAAACTATGGCTACACCTTC. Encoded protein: CATSRDAAGNYGYTF.

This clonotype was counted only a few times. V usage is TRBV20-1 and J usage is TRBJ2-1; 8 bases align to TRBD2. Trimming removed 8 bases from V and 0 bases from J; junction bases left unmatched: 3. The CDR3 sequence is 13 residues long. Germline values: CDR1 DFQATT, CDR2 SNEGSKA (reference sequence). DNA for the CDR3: TGCAGTCCGGCGGGAGGCTCCTACAATGAGCAGTTCTTC. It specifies CSPAGGSYNEQFF.